The 9 T cell receptor beta chains in this list originate from one sample, sequenced in a study of spatial heterogeneity in lung cancer. Their cognate antigens are unknown. The time point is: sample taken at primary tumor resection. TCRdb reanalysed the 5' RACE reads using MiXCR and keeps one entry per CDR3 protein. Counted here are 12,000 or so distinct CDR3 sequences, roughly 15% occurring once; the ten biggest clones make up roughly a sixth. Study conclusions and caveats: Counts of expanded intratumoral alpha and beta TCRs tracked tumor mutation counts.

Here the sequenced sample was lung tumor tissue, taken at surgery. The receptors shown here come from a male donor with early-stage non-small cell lung cancer.

This clonotype showed up just a few times. This rearrangement joins TRBV7-9 to TRBJ2-2; D unclear. CDR1 and CDR2 (germline): SEHNR, FQNEAQ (reference sequence). Trimming took 6 bases from V and 6 from J, leaving 14 bases between them. The CDR3 has 14 residues. The CDR3 loop is CASRGPTPSGELFF. The DNA of the CDR3 is TGTGCCAGCAGAGGACCAACACCTTCCGGGGAGCTGTTTTTT.

This clonotype came up many times. The chain carries TRBV5-1 and TRBJ2-5; 9 bases agree with TRBD2. Trimming removed 3 bases from V and 1 base from J; junction bases left unmatched: 4. There are 15 residues in the CDR3. Germline lookup yields CDR1 SGHRS and CDR2 YFSETQ. The CDR3 bases are TGCGCCAGCAGCTATAGCGGGAGTTTCCAAGAGACCCAGTACTTC. Translated, it gives CASSYSGSFQETQYF.

The table lists this clonotype with many counts. This chain uses TRBV20-1 with TRBJ2-5; TRBD1 aligns across 9 bases. There are 13 residues in the CDR3. CDR1 is DFQATT, CDR2 SNEGSKA, per germline (reference sequence). V was clipped by 4 bases and J by 5 bases; unmatched bases: 5. CDR3 loop: CSAIQGARETQYF. DNA of the CDR3: TGCAGTGCTATACAGGGGGCGAGGGAGACCCAGTACTTC.

V gene TRBV20-1 combines with J gene TRBJ2-5, with D perhaps assigned TRBD1 or TRBD2 (6 bases each). The V gene's germline CDR1 is DFQATT and CDR2 SNEGSKA (reference sequence). The V gene lost 1 base and the J gene lost 5 bases, with 11 bases spanning the gap. The CDR3 covers 13 residues. The CDR3 DNA follows: TGCAGTGCTAGAGTAGGAGGGGGGGAGACCCAGTACTTC. Encoded protein: CSARVGGGETQYF.

By sample share, this clonotype is medium-sized. The chain links TRBV7-8 to TRBJ1-1, with 9 positions matching TRBD1. The CDR3 consists of 14 residues. CDR1 and CDR2 (germline): SGHVS, FQNEAQ. The ends lost 5 bases at V and 3 bases at J; junction bases unmatched: 4. In DNA, the CDR3 is TGTGCCAGCAGCACACAGGGGGCGGACACTGAAGCTTTCTTT. Amino acid sequence: CASSTQGADTEAFF.

The CDR3 protein is CASSFFRGLQETQYF. The CDR3 DNA sequence: TGTGCCAGCAGCTTTTTCAGGGGACTCCAAGAGACCCAGTACTTC. The rearrangement links TRBV11-2 to TRBJ2-5; D might be TRBD1 or TRBD2, each matching 6 bases. Between the trimmed V and J ends, which lost 3 bases and 1 base, there was a span of 12 bases. CDR3 length equals 15 residues. CDR1 SGHAT and CDR2 FQNNGV come from the germline V gene.

This clonotype is medium-sized within its sample. The chain uses TRBV28 and TRBJ2-6; D is possibly TRBD1 or TRBD2 (5 bases each). Germline V lookup: CDR1 MDHEN, CDR2 SYDVKM. Deletions cut 3 bases from V and 0 bases from J, with 15 bases between. The CDR3 runs 18 residues. CDR3 sequence: CASSFLGTAYSGANVLTF. The CDR3 DNA is TGTGCCAGCAGTTTCCTCGGGACGGCATACTCTGGGGCCAACGTCCTGACTTTC.

This clonotype was detected ten times or more. The chain uses TRBV28 and TRBJ1-5, with a possible D match to TRBD1 (6 bases). This CDR3 is 15 amino acids long. V gave up 6 bases and J gave up 2 bases, with 14 bases separating them. Looked up from germline, CDR1 is MDHEN and CDR2 is SYDVKM. This chain's CDR3 is CASSFGGAGNQPQHF. CDR3 coding DNA: TGTGCCAGCAGCTTCGGGGGGGCCGGCAATCAGCCCCAGCATTTT. The full variable domain, completed using reference TRBV28 and TRBJ1-5, is DVKVTQSSRYLVKRTGEKVFLECVQDMDHENMFWYRQDPGLGLRLIYFSYDVKMKEKGDIPEGYSVSREKKERFSLILESASTNQTSMYLCASSFGGAGNQPQHFGDGTRLSIL.

Judged by abundance, this clonotype is medium-sized (0.01 to 0.1%). The chain carries TRBV5-1 and TRBJ2-1; D is perhaps TRBD1 or TRBD2 (5 bases each). The CDR3 runs to 14 residues. Trimming took off 2 bases at V and 8 bases at J, with 14 bases between the two ends. Germline-derived CDR1 and CDR2 are SGHRS and YFSETQ. CDR3 amino acids: CASSLRDGEDEQFF. CDR3 bases: TGCGCCAGCAGCTTACGGGACGGAGAGGATGAGCAGTTCTTC. Supplemented by reference TRBV5-1 and TRBJ2-1, the full variable domain reads KAGVTQTPRYLIKTRGQQVTLSCSPISGHRSVSWYQQTPGQGLQFLFEYFSETQRNKGNFPGRFSGRQFSNSRSEMNVSTLELGDSALYLCASSLRDGEDEQFFGPGTRLTVL.